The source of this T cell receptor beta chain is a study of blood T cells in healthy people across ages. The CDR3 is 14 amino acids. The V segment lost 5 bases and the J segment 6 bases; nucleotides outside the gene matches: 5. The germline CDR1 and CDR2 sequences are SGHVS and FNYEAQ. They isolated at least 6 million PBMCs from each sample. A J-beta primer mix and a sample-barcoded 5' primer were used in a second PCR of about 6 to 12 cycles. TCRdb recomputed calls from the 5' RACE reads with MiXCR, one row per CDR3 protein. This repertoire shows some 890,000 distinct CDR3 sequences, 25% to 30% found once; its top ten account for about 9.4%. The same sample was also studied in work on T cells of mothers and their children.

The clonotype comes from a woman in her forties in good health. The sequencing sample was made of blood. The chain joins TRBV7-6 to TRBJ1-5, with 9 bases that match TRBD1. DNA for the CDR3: TGTGCCAGCAGCCAACAGGGGGCGAGTCAGCCCCAGCATTTT. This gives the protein CASSQQGASQPQHF.